This T cell receptor (beta chain) comes out of a study of cytomegalovirus exposure and HLA in healthy donors. This clone has more than one count but fewer than ten. The antigen is unknown. PCR involved 60 Vbeta and 13 Jbeta primers. The repertoire was sequenced with immunoSEQ multiplex PCR; TCRdb's copy has only in-frame clones and lacks some. Seen here are around 170,000 clones, more than 60% observed once, and the top ten hold about 1.5%. General study findings and limits: A cluster of highly shared sequence variants was likely a sequencing artifact. Most TCR beta V segments were productive about 90% or about 30% of the time in an earlier analysis. Reported performance of the classifier showed diagnosis of cytomegalovirus status with high specificity and sensitivity. As a later analysis showed, a missense DCLRE1C variant was linked to trimming of TCR beta V- and J-genes.

Germline V lookup: CDR1 SGHTA, CDR2 FQGNSA. The CDR3 contains 14 residues. Trimming removed 0 bases at V and 7 bases at J, with 12 bases between. The sequence came from a man younger than 30 in good health and CMV-seronegative. V usage is TRBV7-2 and J usage is TRBJ1-1; D ambiguous. Sequenced input: PBMCs. The CDR3 loop reads CASSLARAGGEAFF. DNA of the CDR3: TGTGCCAGCAGCTTAGCGAGGGCAGGAGGTGAAGCTTTCTTT.